This T cell receptor beta chain was captured by sequencing in a study of early stage breast cancer tumors. Overall study: Average read coverage per sample was 7.5 to 10-fold.

Each sample had two DNA replicates, roughly 0.48 ug blood or roughly 1.4 ug tissue. Here immunoSEQ multiplex PCR was the method, and the copy in TCRdb shows in-frame clones only, minus some. The data show over 8,500 clones, roughly 79% seen once. Remarks on this clone: The antigen is unknown.

Germline V gene sequence: CDR1 LNHDA, CDR2 SQIVND (reference sequence). V lost 6 bases, J lost 2 bases, and 5 bases stayed unmatched. The CDR3 runs to 14 residues. Notes on the study in general: Tumor and normal breast were distinguished via blood comparison in most of the 16 patients. Unsorted bulk genomic DNA sequencing lacked pairing and functional marker data.

Sequencing was performed on normal breast tissue next to the tumor. The receptor was derived from a person aged 40 to 49 with breast cancer. The chain has TRBV19 and TRBJ1-1; 8 nucleotides agree with TRBD1. For the CDR3, the DNA is TGTGCCAGTAGAAACAGGGGGGGTAACACTGAAGCTTTCTTT. Translating gives CASRNRGGNTEAFF.